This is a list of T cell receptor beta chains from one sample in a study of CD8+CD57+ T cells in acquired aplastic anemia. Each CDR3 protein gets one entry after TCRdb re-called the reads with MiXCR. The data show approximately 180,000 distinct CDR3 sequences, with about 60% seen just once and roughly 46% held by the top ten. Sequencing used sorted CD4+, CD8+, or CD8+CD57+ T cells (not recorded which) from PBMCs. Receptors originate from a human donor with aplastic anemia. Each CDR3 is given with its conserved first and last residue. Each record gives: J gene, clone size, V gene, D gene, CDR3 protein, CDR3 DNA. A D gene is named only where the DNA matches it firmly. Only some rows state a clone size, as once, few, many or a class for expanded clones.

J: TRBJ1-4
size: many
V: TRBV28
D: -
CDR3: CASSRDGDNEKLFF
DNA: TGTGCCAGCAGCAGGGACGGCGATAATGAAAAACTGTTTTTT

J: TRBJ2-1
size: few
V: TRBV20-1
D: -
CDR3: CGVGRRNYNEQFF
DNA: TGCGGAGTTGGGAGGCGGAACTACAATGAGCAGTTCTTC

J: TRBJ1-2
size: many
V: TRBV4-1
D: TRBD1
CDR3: CASSQGKQGVGNAYTF
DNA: TGCGCCAGCAGCCAAGGGAAACAGGGGGTCGGAAATGCCTACACCTTC

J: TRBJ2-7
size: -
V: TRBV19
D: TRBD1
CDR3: CASSQGATREQYF
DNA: TGTGCCAGTAGTCAGGGGGCGACGCGCGAGCAGTACTTC

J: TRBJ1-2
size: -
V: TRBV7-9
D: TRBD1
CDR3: CASSLVAGTGIHGHTF
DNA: TGTGCCAGCAGCCTAGTTGCCGGGACAGGGATTCATGGCCACACCTTC

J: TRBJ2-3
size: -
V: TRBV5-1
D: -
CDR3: CASSVGVARDTQYF
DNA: TGCGCCAGCAGCGTAGGGGTAGCGAGGGATACGCAGTATTTT

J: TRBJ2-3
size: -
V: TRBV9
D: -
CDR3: CASSVASGYRSTDTQYF
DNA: TGTGCCAGCAGCGTAGCTTCGGGGTACCGAAGCACAGATACGCAGTATTTT

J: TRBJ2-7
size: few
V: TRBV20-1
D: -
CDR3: CSARTTPYEQYF
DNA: TGCAGTGCCAGGACTACCCCCTACGAGCAGTACTTC

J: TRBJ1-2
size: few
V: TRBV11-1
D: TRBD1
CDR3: CASSPDRVGYTF
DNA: TGTGCCAGCAGCCCGGACAGGGTCGGCTACACCTTC

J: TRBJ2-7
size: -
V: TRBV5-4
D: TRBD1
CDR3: CASSSAGTGGYEQYF
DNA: TGTGCCAGCAGCTCAGCCGGGACAGGGGGTTACGAGCAGTACTTC

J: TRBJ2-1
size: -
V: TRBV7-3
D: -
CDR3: CASSSQYNEQFF
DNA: TGTGCCAGCAGCTCCCAGTACAATGAGCAGTTCTTC

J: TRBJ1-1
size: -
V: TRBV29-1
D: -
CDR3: CSVEGAGTNTEAFF
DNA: TGCAGCGTTGAAGGGGCGGGTACGAACACTGAAGCTTTCTTT

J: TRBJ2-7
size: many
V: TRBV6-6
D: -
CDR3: CASSSTSTYEQYF
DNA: TGTGCCAGCAGTTCTACGTCGACCTACGAGCAGTACTTC

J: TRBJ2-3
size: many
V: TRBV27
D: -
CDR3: CASSLSRTDTQYF
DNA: TGTGCCAGCAGTTTATCGCGAACAGATACGCAGTATTTT

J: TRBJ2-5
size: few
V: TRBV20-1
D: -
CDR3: CSASLGKTQYF
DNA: TGCAGTGCTAGTTTGGGAAAGACCCAGTACTTC

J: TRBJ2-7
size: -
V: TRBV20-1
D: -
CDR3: CSASLGRKYEQYF
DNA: TGCAGTGCTAGTTTGGGCAGAAAATACGAGCAGTACTTC

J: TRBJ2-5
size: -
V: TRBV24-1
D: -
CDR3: CASSHWTSETQYF
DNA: TGTGCCAGCAGCCACTGGACGTCAGAGACCCAGTACTTC

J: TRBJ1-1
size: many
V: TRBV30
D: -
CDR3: CAWGHSLNTEAFF
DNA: TGTGCCTGGGGCCATTCACTGAACACTGAAGCTTTCTTT

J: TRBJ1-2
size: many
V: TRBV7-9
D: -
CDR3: CASSLAYGPNYGYTF
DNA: TGTGCCAGCAGCTTAGCTTACGGACCTAACTATGGCTACACCTTC

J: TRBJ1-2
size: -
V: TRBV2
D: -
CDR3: CASSEAAGAGGYTF
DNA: TGTGCCAGCAGTGAGGCGGCAGGGGCAGGTGGCTACACCTTC

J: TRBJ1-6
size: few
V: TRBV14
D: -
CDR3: CASSQRLHNSPLHF
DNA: TGTGCCAGCAGCCAGCGACTCCATAATTCACCCCTCCACTTT

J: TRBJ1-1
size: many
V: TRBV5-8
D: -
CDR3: CASSFYRVENTEAFF
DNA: TGTGCCAGCAGCTTTTACAGGGTCGAGAACACTGAAGCTTTCTTT

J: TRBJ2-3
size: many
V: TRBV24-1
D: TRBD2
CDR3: CATSDVVAGGTRADTQYF
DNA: TGTGCCACCAGTGATGTGGTGGCGGGGGGGACGAGGGCAGATACGCAGTATTTT

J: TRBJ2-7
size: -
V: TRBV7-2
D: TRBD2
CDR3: CASTRRAGGPYEQYF
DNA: TGTGCCAGCACCAGAAGGGCGGGAGGGCCCTACGAGCAGTACTTC

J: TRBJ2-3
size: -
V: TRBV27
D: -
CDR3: CASRAAGLGQYF
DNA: TGTGCCAGCAGGGCCGCAGGTTTGGGGCAGTATTTT

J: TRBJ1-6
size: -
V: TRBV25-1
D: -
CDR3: CASSEWQVLGSPLHF
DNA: TGTGCCAGCAGTGAATGGCAGGTACTAGGTTCACCCCTCCACTTT

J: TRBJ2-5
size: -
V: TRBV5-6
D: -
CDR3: CASSSSSAGRETQYF
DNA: TGTGCCAGCAGCTCCTCCTCGGCAGGGCGGGAGACCCAGTACTTC

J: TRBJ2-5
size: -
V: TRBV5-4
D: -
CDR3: CASRDGRGEETQYF
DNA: TGTGCCAGCAGAGACGGACGGGGCGAAGAGACCCAGTACTTC

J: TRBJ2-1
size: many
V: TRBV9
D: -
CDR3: CASSAGSSYNEQFF
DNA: TGTGCCAGCAGCGCAGGAAGCTCCTACAATGAGCAGTTCTTC

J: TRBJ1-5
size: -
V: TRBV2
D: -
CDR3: CASCDSNQPQHF
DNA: TGTGCCAGCTGCGATAGCAATCAGCCCCAGCATTTT

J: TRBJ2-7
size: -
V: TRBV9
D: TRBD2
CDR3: CASSQTSGSYEQYF
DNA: TGTGCCAGCAGCCAGACTAGCGGGAGCTACGAGCAGTACTTT

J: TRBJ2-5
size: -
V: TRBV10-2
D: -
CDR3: CASAPSGTYHQETQYF
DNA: TGCGCCAGCGCCCCCTCAGGGACTTACCACCAAGAGACCCAGTACTTC

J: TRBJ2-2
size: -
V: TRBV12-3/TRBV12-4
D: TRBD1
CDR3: CASSRTGTGELFF
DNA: TGTGCCAGCAGTCGGACAGGGACCGGGGAGCTGTTTTTT

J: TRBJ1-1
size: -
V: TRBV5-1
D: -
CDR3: CASSVGKDTEAFF
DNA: TGCGCCAGCAGCGTCGGTAAGGACACTGAAGCTTTCTTT

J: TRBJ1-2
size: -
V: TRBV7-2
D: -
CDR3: CASSLDAQIYGYTF
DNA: TGTGCCAGCAGCTTAGACGCACAGATCTATGGCTACACCTTC

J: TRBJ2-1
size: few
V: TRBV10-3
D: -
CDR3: CAISESNGGGGEQFF
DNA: TGTGCCATCAGTGAGTCGAACGGGGGAGGCGGTGAGCAGTTCTTC

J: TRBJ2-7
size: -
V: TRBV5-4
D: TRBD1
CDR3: CASSSPTGVPYEQYF
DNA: TGTGCCAGCAGCTCCCCGACAGGGGTCCCCTACGAGCAGTACTTC

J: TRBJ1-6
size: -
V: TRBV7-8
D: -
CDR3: CASTPLQGNSPLHF
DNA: TGTGCCAGCACCCCACTACAGGGTAACTCACCCCTCCACTTT

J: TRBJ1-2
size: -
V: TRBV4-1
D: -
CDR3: CASSQDGGANYGYTF
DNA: TGCGCCAGCAGCCAAGACGGGGGGGCCAACTATGGCTACACCTTC

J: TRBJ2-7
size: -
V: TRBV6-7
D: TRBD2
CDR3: CASSPGVAGGEQYF
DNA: TGTGCCAGCAGCCCGGGGGTAGCGGGGGGCGAGCAGTACTTC